The T cell receptor (beta chain) described here comes from a study of cytomegalovirus exposure and HLA in healthy donors (dated by TCRdb to about 2017). At the level of the whole study: According to an earlier analysis of 587 of the donors, about 179 million T cells yielded some 120 million unique TCR beta sequences and about 300 Gb of sequence data. An early release covering roughly 640 HLA-typed donors comprised 300 to 350 gigabases of sequencing data and some 79 million unique TCR sequences. Among the roughly 390 genotyped donors, around 81% belonged to the genetic ancestry cluster associated with self-reported Caucasian donors. The study aimed to test whether cataloging public T cell receptors could reveal signatures of past pathogen exposure. Using immunosequencing, the study profiled T cell repertoires from 666 subjects and related those repertoires to cytomegalovirus serostatus. Besides the first cohort of about 730 subjects, a separate validation cohort made up of 90 to 150 different subjects was used. To predict cytomegalovirus infection status, the study combined high-throughput TCR immunosequencing, statistical association of individual TCRs with disease status, and machine learning. To study patterns of TCR occurrence, a later analysis re-analyzed previously published TCR beta repertoires from several hundred donors and added high-resolution HLA genotyping. Rather than using new phenotypic data, the later analysis identified candidate immune exposures from TCR beta sequences and from how often those sequences occurred across donors. In an earlier analysis of a few hundred of the donors, high-throughput TCR beta sequencing was used to judge whether each TCR beta V gene segment behaved as functional or pseudogenic. Donor age, sex, ethnicity and CMV serostatus were collected together with the repertoire data. A later genetic analysis took genome-wide SNP genotypes for about 65% of the 666 donors and used that subset as a discovery cohort. All discovery cohort repertoires had been generated using a single sequencing platform. HLA typing included class I and class II loci at four-digit resolution. The number of typed donors differed by locus: roughly 620-640 for A, B, C, DRB1 and DQB1; approximately 530 for DQA1; 600 to 610 for DPA1; and 450 to 480 for DPB1. Several DR-DQ haplotypes were handled as single units for association and clustering because linkage in the cohort was strong. Among roughly 370 genotyped donors of the cohort, an average of 235,054 unique TCR beta nucleotide sequences were sequenced per donor, 15% to 20% of them non-productive.

Receptors were amplified or captured by the immunoSEQ multiplex PCR assay. The multiplex PCR relied on a mix of 60 forward primers for TCR Vbeta segments and 13 reverse primers for TCR Jbeta segments. Amplification of the CDR3 region of rearranged TCR beta genes was performed with a multiplex PCR assay on genomic DNA. On the Illumina HiSeq System, the amplified TCR beta libraries were sequenced as 87-base-pair reads. In the source study's methods: A later analysis counted about 80 million unique TCR beta chains across the 700 or so repertoires, and some 11 million of these chains were shared by at least two donors. A nearest-neighbor algorithm error-corrected the raw reads and collapsed the reads into unique sequences, merging closely related sequences to remove PCR and sequencing errors. CDR3 sequences were aligned to IMGT reference sequences to assign V, D and J gene segments. Each retained sequence needed at least a six-nucleotide match to both a V gene segment and a J gene segment. A rearrangement counted as productive if the CDR3 had no stop codons and remained in frame with V and J, and every other rearrangement counted as non-productive. CDR3 was defined according to IMGT convention as the region running from the second conserved V-encoded cysteine to the conserved J-encoded phenylalanine. In an earlier analysis of approximately 500 of the donors, sequences lacking an unambiguous match to a single V gene segment were excluded. An earlier analysis of 450 to 650 of the donors called V segments functional above 56.7% productive rearrangements and segregating when the between-donor standard deviation exceeded 5%. A statistical classification framework was built for diagnosing cytomegalovirus status from the catalog of TCR beta chain sequences. In a later analysis, TCR nucleotide sequences were compared against IMGT/GENE-DB human TR gene sequences so that V and J genes could be assigned. A later analysis assigned CDR3 sequences and most-parsimonious VDJ recombination scenarios with the TCRdist pipeline. A later analysis defined each TCR beta chain by its CDR3 amino acid sequence plus V-gene family, and excluded reads lacking a unique V-gene family. A later analysis removed 592 highly shared, low-generation-probability nucleotide sequences to deal with suspected cross-contamination and a sequencing artifact. For each public chain, a later analysis derived a clonal expansion index from normalized ranks of inferred template counts within each repertoire. Generation probabilities in a later analysis came from a VDJ recombination model fitted to out-of-frame rearrangements, and those results were checked against IGoR. In a later analysis, hypergeometric tests were used to score TCR-TCR, TCR-HLA and TCR-CMV co-occurrence, with a repertoire-size bias correction applied to TCR pairs. A later analysis estimated false discovery rates by permuting HLA or CMV assignments 20 times. In a later analysis, co-occurring TCRs were grouped with DBSCAN, and TCRdist sequence similarity was added when clustering was performed within HLA-allele-positive subsets. Co-occurrence clustering excluded repertoires with fewer than 30,000 or more than 120,000 public chains, plus five with anomalous nucleotide sharing. TCRdb mirrors the immuneACCESS table, restricted to in-frame sequences. Some clones are absent from its copies; in checked studies, under half trace to an unresolved V gene, and the reason for the others is unknown. V and J calls plus clone size are reproduced from that table; the DNA served to infer D and trimming. This sample gives over 200,000 clones in total; around 88% of them show up just once. Approximately 1% of the sample is held by the ten biggest clonotypes.

Overall study outcomes, separate from this receptor: While some public TCRs were present in many individuals, most TCR sequences turned up only very rarely across donors. In vitro tests confirmed that three of the cytomegalovirus-associated TCR beta chains recognize cytomegalovirus antigens. Strong co-occurrence of HLA alleles, especially DR and DQ, made assigning TCR associations to individual alleles difficult. A later genetic analysis reported fewer N-insertions in productive TCRs among donors in an Asian-associated ancestry cluster than the roughly 640-donor mean. Some 16 rarely observed V segments, including chromosome 9 orphons, were excluded from the earlier analysis of about 500 of the donors because counts were too low. According to a later analysis, most CMV-associated TCR beta chains appeared to be HLA-restricted, and the HLA associations seemed to be driven largely by CMV exposure. In a later analysis, several top co-occurrence clusters were reported to appear linked to parvovirus B19, influenza, CMV and Epstein-Barr virus. According to the authors, the approach could potentially be generalized to other disease states and immunological phenotypes. A total of around 150 TCR beta chains were listed by the study as associated with cytomegalovirus. In an earlier analysis of 500 to 650 of the donors, most TCR beta V segments appeared in productive rearrangements about 87% or about 30% of the time, broadly matching IMGT annotations. Only TCR beta chains were sequenced in this cohort, and the absence of alpha or paired-chain data limited detectable features. A further reported finding was that TCR beta sequences accurately predicted the HLA-A and HLA-B alleles for most subjects in the first cohort. At a false discovery rate of 0.05, a later analysis linked under 20,000 TCR beta sequences to specific HLA alleles. In a later analysis, HLA-associated TCR beta chains were found to be more clonally expanded and to have lower generation probabilities than equally common non-associated chains. Because the 87-base-pair reads could not distinguish some IMGT-functional V segments, including TRBV6-2 and TRBV6-3, those segments were excluded. According to a later analysis, TCR association rates differed among HLA loci, with DRB1 alleles showing the most associated TCRs and HLA-C alleles showing the fewest. Because HLA typing was missing for some donors at each locus, association tests included only the typed subset. The presence/absence analyses assumed that sequencing depth was roughly uniform across donors, and that assumption may not be true. A cluster of highly shared sequence variants was judged likely to represent a technical artifact of the sequencing pipeline. V-gene and J-gene trimming of TCR beta chains was associated with a missense DCLRE1C variant in a later genetic analysis, and the association was replicated in an independent cohort. CMV serostatus was the only immune exposure information available for the cohort. Linkage disequilibrium might explain the correlated functional status among segregating V segments, but an unknown experimental factor could not be excluded. The classifier was reported to diagnose cytomegalovirus status with high specificity and sensitivity in both the original cohort and the validation cohort.

V has 4 bases trimmed and J has 3 bases trimmed; junction bases matching no gene number 6. The CDR3 numbers 15 residues from cysteine through phenylalanine. Of all the DNA, just the CDR3 is kept, 45 bases in frame from base 1. The germline V gene sets CDR1 to SGHDT and CDR2 to YYEEEE. Details on this clone: Its antigen remains unidentified. No base-level quality is on record; no much larger clone is a single base apart.

The cohort consisted of 600 or so healthy bone marrow donors. All cohort members were sampled while nominally healthy, although unrecorded immune exposures were likely present. The donor tested CMV seronegative and was one of the 352 seronegative cohort members. Each donor provided a peripheral blood sample, and peripheral blood mononuclear cells were used for TCR beta sequencing. The Qiagen DNeasy Blood Extraction Kit was used to extract genomic DNA from the blood cell samples. Specimen: PBMCs. This chain joins TRBV5-6 to TRBJ2-5; 10 middle bases align to TRBD1. The sequence came from a woman between 18 and 30 years old in good health and CMV-seronegative. The nucleotide sequence reads as follows: TGTGCCAGCAGCGGGACCGGGACAGGGGAAGAGACCCAGTACTTC. Its amino acids are CASSGTGTGEETQYF.